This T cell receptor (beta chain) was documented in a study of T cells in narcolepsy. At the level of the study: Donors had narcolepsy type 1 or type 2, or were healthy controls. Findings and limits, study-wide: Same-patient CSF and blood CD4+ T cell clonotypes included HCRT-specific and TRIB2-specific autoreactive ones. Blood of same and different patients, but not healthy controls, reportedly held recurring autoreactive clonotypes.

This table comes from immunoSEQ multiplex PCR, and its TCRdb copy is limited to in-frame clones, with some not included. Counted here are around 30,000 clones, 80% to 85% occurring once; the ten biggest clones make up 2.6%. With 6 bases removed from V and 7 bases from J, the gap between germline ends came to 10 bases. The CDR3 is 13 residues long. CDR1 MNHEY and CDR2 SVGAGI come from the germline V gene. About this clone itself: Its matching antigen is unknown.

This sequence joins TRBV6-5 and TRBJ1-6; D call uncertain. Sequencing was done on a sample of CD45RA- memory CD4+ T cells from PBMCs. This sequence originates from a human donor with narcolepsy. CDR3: CASRRETNSPLHF. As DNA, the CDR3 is TGTGCCAGCAGAAGAGAAACCAATTCACCCCTCCACTTT.